The sequence of this TCR beta chain was determined in a study of shared clonotypes between healthy human individuals (TCRdb year 2020). Notes on the research overall: The cohort included three men and a couple of women between 18 and 49 years of age. For each donor, three plates each were used for CD4 naive and CD4 memory, two plates were used for CD8 naive, and one plate was used for CD8 memory. To estimate repertoire size and how much clonotypes are shared between individuals, the study performed deep sequencing of blood TCR repertoires from about five healthy adults. Libraries were prepared and TCR repertoires were sequenced by different laboratories using diverse techniques, in order to increase sequencing depth and limit assay-specific biases. Leukapheresis yielded between about 0.85 and 9 billion PBMCs per donor. The paper as a whole reports these results and caveats: Rarefaction of sorted-subset datasets indicated incomplete sequencing despite the large sequencing depth. Because the study included a small number of donors, the genetic and exposure-history diversity represented was limited. Sampling was restricted to blood, and TCR repertoires in tissues likely differ from the TCR repertoires found in blood. Across a handful of donors, roughly 5% of naive CD4, roughly 3.5% of naive CD8, roughly 2.2% of memory CD4, and 0.4% of memory CD8 clonotypes were shared. Based on pairwise subsampling, the degree of clonotype sharing among donors was expected to be affected by sequencing depth. Naive subsets generally had larger estimated clonotype richness than memory subsets did. Higher generation probabilities were observed for clonotypes shared by all four sorted-subset donors than for non-shared clonotypes.

Using the deep immunoSEQ assay, TCR CDR3 regions were amplified from genomic DNA by multiplex PCR. Extracted genomic DNA from each cell subset was distributed evenly across all wells of several immunoSEQ 96-well plates, and each plate was treated as a replicate. Each replicate PCR for sorted subsets received roughly 0.2 ug genomic DNA, equal to around 32,000 T cell genomes. Purified libraries were quantified with a Qubit 3.0 fluorometer, sized on a Bioanalyzer 2100, and re-quantified with the KAPA Library Quantification kit. Every immunoSEQ 96-well plate was sequenced on a dedicated single-read 150-cycle Illumina NextSeq 550 flow cell. The paper's processing steps were these. The immunoSEQ output contained only junctional sequences without quality scores, so filtering could not match that applied to full-length reads. To assign V/J genes and CDR3, sequences were annotated against IMGT germline references using PyIR, a Python wrapper for IgBLAST v1.9. Any read was removed if the V/J assignment was weak (E-value above 1e-6), the CDR3 was missing, or the read contained stop codons, out-of-frame junctions, or ambiguous translated residues. V3J clonotypes were defined by identical inferred V gene, J gene, and CDR3 amino acid sequence. Percentage overlap between repertoires was calculated by dividing the number of shared unique clonotypes by the size of the smaller repertoire. Three approaches were used to assess repertoire richness: RTK rarefaction, the Chao1 estimator, and Recon v2.1 estimates of unobserved clonotypes. OLGA was used to compute generation probabilities for all TCRbeta clonotypes that the gDNA method yielded from a handful of donors. TCRdb limited this immuneACCESS table to in-frame rearrangements with V and J called. A share of clones is missing; checked studies link under half to unresolved V genes, and the rest is unexplained. The V and J calls and the clone size are those of that table, but D and trimming were determined from the DNA. The sample table contains around 560,000 clones; only one count was recorded for roughly 95% of them. The top ten clones comprise around 0.12% of the sample.

Points on this clone: No antigen is known for it. There are no base qualities to consult, and no much larger clone falls within one base.

CD8 naive samples were obtained by positive selection for CCR7 among CD45RO-negative cells, yielding a CD45RA+CCR7+ population from which TemRA cells were excluded. Donors were healthy HIV-negative adults with no recently reported acute infections or vaccinations. All donors were Caucasian adults living in Nashville, Tennessee, USA. Blood was collected by leukapheresis, and PBMCs were isolated by Ficoll-Histopaque density gradient centrifugation and then cryopreserved in liquid nitrogen vapor phase. Analytical flow cytometry was used to check the purity and quantity of each magnetically sorted T cell population. Each sorted fraction had its genomic DNA isolated and then quantified by UV absorbance on a Nanodrop 2000c. The sequence was collected from a woman aged 25 to 45 in good health. The specimen sequenced was naive CD8+ T cells sorted from blood. The intended sense of this specimen's cell subset or site label: CD45RA+CCR7+.

The CDR3 protein sequence reads: CAWSEGLSMNTEAFF. The DNA is TGTGCCTGGAGTGAAGGACTTAGCATGAACACTGAAGCTTTCTTT. The chain couples TRBV30 to TRBJ1-1; the D gene cannot be resolved reliably. CDR1 GTSNPN and CDR2 SVGIG were looked up in the germline V gene (reference sequence). V is pared back by 1 base and J by 0 bases, with 12 bases lying between the germline termini. Its CDR3 holds 15 amino acids, cysteine through phenylalanine. Only the CDR3 part of the read is kept: 45 bases, read in frame from the first base.